This T cell receptor beta chain was captured by sequencing in a study of blood T cell repertoires in COVID-19. Across the study: Both acute and convalescent COVID-19 samples were obtained from the United States, Italy and Spain. T cells, B-cell-depleted T cells, or PBMCs supplied cDNA or gDNA.

As originally analysed: How many nucleated cells were present was estimated from reference gene primer amplification. Libraries were prepared by immunoSEQ multiplex PCR; TCRdb keeps only in-frame clonotypes and omits some of them. V and J calls and clone size come straight from that table; D and trimming were deduced from the DNA. This table has 300,000 to 400,000 clones, roughly 90% appearing once. Concerning this clone: This same CDR3 is encoded by further DNA sequences in the sample.

Germline V gives CDR1 SNHLY, CDR2 FYNNEI. The CDR3 contains 14 residues. V gave up 4 bases and J gave up 5 bases, with 11 bases separating them. The sequencing sample was made of peripheral blood. V usage is TRBV2 and J usage is TRBJ1-4, with a weak D call TRBD1 (5 bases). This receptor was identified in a woman in her forties or fifties with active or convalescent COVID-19. The CDR3 protein is CASSGGQLNEKLFF. The CDR3 DNA is TGTGCCAGCAGTGGGGGCCAGCTGAATGAAAAACTGTTTTTT.